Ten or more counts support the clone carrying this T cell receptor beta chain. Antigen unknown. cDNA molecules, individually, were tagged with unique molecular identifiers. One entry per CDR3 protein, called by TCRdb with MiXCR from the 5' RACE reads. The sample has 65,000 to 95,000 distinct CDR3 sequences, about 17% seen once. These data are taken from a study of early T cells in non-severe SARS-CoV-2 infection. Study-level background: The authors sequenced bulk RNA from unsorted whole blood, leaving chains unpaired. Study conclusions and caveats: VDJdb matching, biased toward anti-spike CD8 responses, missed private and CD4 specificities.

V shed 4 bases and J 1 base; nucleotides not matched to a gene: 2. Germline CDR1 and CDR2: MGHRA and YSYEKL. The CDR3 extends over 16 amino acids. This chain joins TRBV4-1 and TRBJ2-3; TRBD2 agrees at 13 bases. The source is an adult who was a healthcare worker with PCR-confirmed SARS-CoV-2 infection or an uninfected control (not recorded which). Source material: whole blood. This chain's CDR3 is CASSPGLAGGTDTQYF. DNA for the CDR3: TGCGCCAGCAGCCCTGGACTAGCGGGAGGCACAGATACGCAGTATTTT.